This is a list of T cell receptor beta chains from one sample in a study of T-cell reconstitution after alpha-beta-depleted transplantation in children. TCRdb processed the PCR reads anew with MiXCR; each CDR3 protein has one entry. The sample has about 830,000 distinct CDR3 sequences, approximately 15% seen once; the top ten hold about 5%. Sequences were derived from PBMCs, mostly from graft donor cells, sampled 360 days after TCRalphabeta/CD19-depleted stem cell transplant. These receptor sequences come from a male patient between 10 and 17 years old who had a stem cell transplant for acute lymphoblastic leukemia, so the T cells may come from the graft donor. Both conserved end residues are part of each CDR3. Fields, in order: clone size, CDR3 length, J gene, V gene, D gene, CDR3 DNA, CDR3 protein. The D gene is left open where the match is weak. Clone size, where shown, is once, few, many, or a class for clones that have expanded.

- 21 TRBJ2-1 TRBV4-1 TRBD2 TGCGCCAGCAGCCTAAGCCTTCCGGGACTAGCGAGGACAAGCTCCTACAATGAGCAGTTCTTC CASSLSLPGLARTSSYNEQFF
few 16 TRBJ2-1 TRBV18 - TGTGCCAGCTCACCTTTTGGTTCGAGCTCCTACAATGAGCAGTTCTTC CASSPFGSSSYNEQFF
- 14 TRBJ1-5 TRBV20-1 - TGCAGTGCCCCTTGGGGCGGTGTGAGCGAGCCCCAGCATTTT CSAPWGGVSEPQHF
- 19 TRBJ2-3 TRBV4-1 TRBD2 TGCGCCAGCAGCCCCCCGAGGGGGACTAGCGGCCGGAGGAGAGATACGCAGTATTTT CASSPPRGTSGRRRDTQYF
few 13 TRBJ2-2 TRBV15 - TGTGCCACCAGCAGAGATCGACCCGGGGAGCTGTTTTTT CATSRDRPGELFF
many 15 TRBJ2-2 TRBV20-1 TRBD2 TGCAGTGCTAGAGATAACGGGAGGGATACCGGGGAGCTGTTTTTT CSARDNGRDTGELFF
few 18 TRBJ2-2 TRBV11-1 TRBD2 TGTGCCAGCACCCCAGGACTAGCGGGAGTATGGGACACCGGGGAGCTGTTTTTT CASTPGLAGVWDTGELFF
few 15 TRBJ2-4 TRBV5-5 TRBD1 TGTGCCAGCAGCGCATACACCGGGACAGGGGTCATTCAGTACTTC CASSAYTGTGVIQYF
- 15 TRBJ1-1 TRBV15 TRBD1 TGTGCCACCAGCAGAGGTGGGACAGGGACAAAAGAAGCTTTCTTT CATSRGGTGTKEAFF
- 13 TRBJ2-1 TRBV5-1 - TGCGCCAGCAGCTTGGACCTAATGAGTGAGCAGTTCTTC CASSLDLMSEQFF
few 15 TRBJ1-1 TRBV5-1 - TGCGCCAGCAGCTTGGGACTCCGAACGAGCACTGAAGCTTTCTTT CASSLGLRTSTEAFF
- 13 TRBJ2-1 TRBV9 - TGTGCCAGCAGCGTGAGGCCCCGCAATGAGCAGTTCTTC CASSVRPRNEQFF
- 16 TRBJ2-7 TRBV7-9 TRBD1 TGTGCCAGCAGCTTATCGGCCAAATACGGACAGGTCGAGCAGTACTTC CASSLSAKYGQVEQYF
few 15 TRBJ2-5 TRBV7-2 - TGTGCCAGCAGCTTAGTTATAGGGGGCCAAGAGACCCAGTACTTC CASSLVIGGQETQYF
few 15 TRBJ1-3 TRBV7-9 TRBD1 TGTGCCAGCAGATGGACAGGGGGGACTGGAAACACCATATATTTT CASRWTGGTGNTIYF
- 18 TRBJ2-2 TRBV9 - TGTGCCAGCAGCGCGAGGGGTGGCGGAACTCGTCGATCCGGGGAGCTGTTTTTT CASSARGGGTRRSGELFF